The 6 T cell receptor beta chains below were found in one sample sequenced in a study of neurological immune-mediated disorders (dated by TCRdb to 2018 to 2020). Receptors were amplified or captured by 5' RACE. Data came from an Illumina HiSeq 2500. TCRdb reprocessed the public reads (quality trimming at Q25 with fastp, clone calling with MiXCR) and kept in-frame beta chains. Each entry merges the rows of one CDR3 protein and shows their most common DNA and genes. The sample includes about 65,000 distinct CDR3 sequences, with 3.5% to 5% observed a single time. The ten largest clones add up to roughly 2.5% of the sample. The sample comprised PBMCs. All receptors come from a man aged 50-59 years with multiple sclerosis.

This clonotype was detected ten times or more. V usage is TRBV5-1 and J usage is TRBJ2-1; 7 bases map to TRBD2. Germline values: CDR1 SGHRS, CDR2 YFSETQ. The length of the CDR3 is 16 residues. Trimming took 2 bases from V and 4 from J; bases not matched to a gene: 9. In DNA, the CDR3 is TGCGCCAGCAGCTTTAACTGGGGGGGGATGTACAATGAGCAGTTCTTC. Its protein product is CASSFNWGGMYNEQFF.

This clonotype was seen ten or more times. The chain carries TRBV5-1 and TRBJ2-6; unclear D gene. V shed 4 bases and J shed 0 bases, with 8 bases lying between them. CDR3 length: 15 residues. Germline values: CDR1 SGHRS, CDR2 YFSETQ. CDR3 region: CASSTYTSGANVLTF. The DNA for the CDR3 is TGCGCCAGCAGCACCTACACCTCTGGGGCCAACGTCCTGACTTTC.

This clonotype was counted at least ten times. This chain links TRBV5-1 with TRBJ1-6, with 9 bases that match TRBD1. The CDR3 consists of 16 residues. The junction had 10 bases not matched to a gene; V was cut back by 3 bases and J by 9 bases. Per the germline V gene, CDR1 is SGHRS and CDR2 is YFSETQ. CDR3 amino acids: CASSSAPQGAGSPLHF. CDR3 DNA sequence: TGCGCCAGCAGCTCAGCGCCACAGGGGGCAGGTTCACCCCTCCACTTT.

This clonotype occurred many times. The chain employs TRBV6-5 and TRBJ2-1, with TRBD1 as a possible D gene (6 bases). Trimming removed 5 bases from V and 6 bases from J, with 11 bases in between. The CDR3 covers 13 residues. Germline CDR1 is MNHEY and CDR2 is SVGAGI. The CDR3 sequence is CASSKQGINEQFF. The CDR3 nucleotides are TGTGCCAGCAGTAAACAGGGTATCAATGAGCAGTTCTTC.

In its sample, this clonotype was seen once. CDR3 DNA sequence: TGCGCCAGCAGTGAGGAGTCGTCTGGAGCGAACAATGAGCAGTTCTTC. Translation: CASSEESSGANNEQFF. This rearrangement joins TRBV10-1 to TRBJ2-1, with D unresolved. The CDR3 has 16 amino acids. V gave up 2 bases and J gave up 5 bases, with 16 bases separating them. Germline CDR1 is WNHNN and CDR2 is SYGVQD (reference sequence).

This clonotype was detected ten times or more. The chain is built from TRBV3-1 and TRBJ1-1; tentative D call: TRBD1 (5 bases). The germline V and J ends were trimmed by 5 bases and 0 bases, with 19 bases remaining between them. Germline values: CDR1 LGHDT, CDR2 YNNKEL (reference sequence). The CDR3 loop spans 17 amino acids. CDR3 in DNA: TGTGCCAGCAGCTTCTGGGTACGGGGGTATATGAACACTGAAGCTTTCTTT. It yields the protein CASSFWVRGYMNTEAFF. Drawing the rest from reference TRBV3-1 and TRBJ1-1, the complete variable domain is DTAVSQTPKYLVTQMGNDKSIKCEQNLGHDTMYWYKQDSKKFLKIMFSYNNKELIINETVPNRFSPKSPDKAHLNLHINSLELGDSAVYFCASSFWVRGYMNTEAFFGQGTRLTVV.